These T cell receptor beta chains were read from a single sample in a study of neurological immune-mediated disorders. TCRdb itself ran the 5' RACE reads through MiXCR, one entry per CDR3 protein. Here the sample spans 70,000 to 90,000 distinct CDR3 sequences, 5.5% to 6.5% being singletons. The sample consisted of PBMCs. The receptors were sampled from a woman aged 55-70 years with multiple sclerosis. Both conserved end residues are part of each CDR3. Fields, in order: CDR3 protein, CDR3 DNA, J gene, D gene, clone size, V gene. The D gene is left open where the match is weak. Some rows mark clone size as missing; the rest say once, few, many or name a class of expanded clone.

CDR3: CASSEAPARGGNEQFF
DNA: TGTGCCAGCAGCGAGGCCCCGGCTAGGGGTGGCAATGAGCAGTTCTTC
J: TRBJ2-1
D: -
size: many
V: TRBV9

CDR3: CASKGVVSYNSSLHF
DNA: TGTGCCAGCAAAGGGGTAGTTTCTTATAATTCATCCCTCCACTTT
J: TRBJ1-6
D: -
size: -
V: TRBV7-8

CDR3: CASSLFRDEQFF
DNA: TGTGCCAGCAGTTTGTTTCGGGATGAGCAGTTCTTC
J: TRBJ2-1
D: -
size: many
V: TRBV28

CDR3: CAISERGAGQPQHF
DNA: TGTGCCATCAGCGAACGGGGGGCCGGCCAGCCCCAGCATTTT
J: TRBJ1-5
D: -
size: many
V: TRBV10-3

CDR3: CASSLGGWGDGGTEAFF
DNA: TGCGCCAGCAGCTTGGGAGGCTGGGGGGACGGGGGCACTGAAGCTTTCTTT
J: TRBJ1-1
D: -
size: many
V: TRBV5-1

CDR3: CATSPTEGFGYTF
DNA: TGTGCCACCAGCCCCACGGAGGGATTCGGCTACACCTTC
J: TRBJ1-2
D: -
size: -
V: TRBV15

CDR3: CASSWGGSTDTQYF
DNA: TGCGCCAGCAGCTGGGGGGGTTCCACAGATACGCAGTATTTT
J: TRBJ2-3
D: TRBD2
size: many
V: TRBV5-1

CDR3: CATGPGIQETQYF
DNA: TGCGCCACGGGACCGGGGATCCAAGAGACCCAGTACTTC
J: TRBJ2-5
D: -
size: many
V: TRBV4-1

CDR3: CASSTRTGLKNIQYF
DNA: TGTGCCAGCAGTACCCGGACAGGCCTCAAAAACATTCAGTACTTC
J: TRBJ2-4
D: TRBD1
size: many
V: TRBV12-3/TRBV12-4

CDR3: CASTRELQGATDTQYF
DNA: TGTGCCAGCACCCGCGAGCTACAGGGGGCCACAGATACGCAGTATTTT
J: TRBJ2-3
D: TRBD1
size: few
V: TRBV2

CDR3: CSSSLLAGGYNEQFF
DNA: TGTTCCAGCAGCCTACTAGCGGGGGGCTACAATGAGCAGTTCTTC
J: TRBJ2-1
D: TRBD2
size: -
V: TRBV6-6

CDR3: CSVARGANYGYTF
DNA: TGCAGCGTTGCCAGGGGGGCTAACTATGGCTACACCTTC
J: TRBJ1-2
D: TRBD1
size: many
V: TRBV29-1

CDR3: CASSYGVRRSYEQYF
DNA: TGTGCCAGCAGTTATGGAGTAAGACGATCCTACGAGCAGTACTTC
J: TRBJ2-7
D: -
size: many
V: TRBV6-6

CDR3: CASSPGGRGANVLTF
DNA: TGCGCAAGCAGTCCGGGGGGGCGCGGGGCCAACGTCCTGACTTTC
J: TRBJ2-6
D: TRBD2
size: -
V: TRBV23-1

CDR3: CATSRVGSTNEKLFF
DNA: TGTGCCACCAGCAGAGTGGGCTCTACTAATGAAAAACTGTTTTTT
J: TRBJ1-4
D: -
size: many
V: TRBV15

CDR3: CASSQYVGETQYF
DNA: TGTGCCAGCAGCCAATACGTCGGGGAGACCCAGTACTTC
J: TRBJ2-5
D: -
size: many
V: TRBV4-2

CDR3: CASRWGTGTEAFF
DNA: TGCGCCAGCAGATGGGGGACGGGCACTGAAGCTTTCTTT
J: TRBJ1-1
D: -
size: many
V: TRBV5-1

CDR3: CASSSQGFTEAFF
DNA: TGTGCCAGCAGTTCGCAGGGTTTTACTGAAGCTTTCTTT
J: TRBJ1-1
D: -
size: many
V: TRBV12-3/TRBV12-4

CDR3: CASRDNQNIQYF
DNA: TGTGCCAGCCGGGACAATCAAAACATTCAGTACTTC
J: TRBJ2-4
D: -
size: many
V: TRBV10-3

CDR3: CSAEQGGNEQYF
DNA: TGCAGTGCGGAACAGGGGGGCAACGAGCAGTACTTC
J: TRBJ2-7
D: TRBD1
size: many
V: TRBV20-1

CDR3: CATSVGGAAGELFF
DNA: TGTGCCACCAGTGTGGGGGGGGCCGCCGGGGAGCTGTTTTTT
J: TRBJ2-2
D: -
size: many
V: TRBV24-1

CDR3: CASSQTTNEKLFF
DNA: TGCGCCAGCAGCCAGACAACTAATGAAAAACTGTTTTTT
J: TRBJ1-4
D: -
size: many
V: TRBV5-1

CDR3: CASSFGGGPNEQFF
DNA: TGTGCCAGCAGCTTTGGCGGGGGCCCTAATGAGCAGTTCTTC
J: TRBJ2-1
D: -
size: many
V: TRBV7-2

CDR3: CASPSSTEAFF
DNA: TGTGCCAGCCCGAGTTCCACTGAAGCTTTCTTT
J: TRBJ1-1
D: -
size: -
V: TRBV2

CDR3: CAISEGQMNTGELFF
DNA: TGTGCCATCAGTGAAGGGCAGATGAACACCGGGGAGCTGTTTTTT
J: TRBJ2-2
D: -
size: many
V: TRBV10-3

CDR3: CASRMTSGSYNEQFF
DNA: TGTGCCAGCAGGATGACTAGCGGCTCCTACAATGAGCAGTTCTTC
J: TRBJ2-1
D: TRBD2
size: many
V: TRBV6-5

CDR3: CASSARRGSTDTQYF
DNA: TGTGCCAGCTCAGCCAGGCGGGGGAGCACAGATACGCAGTATTTT
J: TRBJ2-3
D: TRBD2
size: -
V: TRBV18

CDR3: CSVDREFGYTF
DNA: TGCAGCGTTGATAGGGAGTTCGGCTACACCTTC
J: TRBJ1-2
D: -
size: many
V: TRBV29-1

CDR3: CSVAIQTRGYTF
DNA: TGCAGCGTGGCCATTCAAACGAGGGGCTACACCTTC
J: TRBJ1-2
D: -
size: many
V: TRBV29-1

CDR3: CASSLVAGGANYGYTF
DNA: TGTGCCAGCAGCTTGGTGGCAGGGGGCGCGAACTATGGCTACACCTTC
J: TRBJ1-2
D: TRBD1
size: few
V: TRBV5-5

CDR3: CASSPDRIHEQYF
DNA: TGCGCCAGCAGCCCCGACAGAATACACGAGCAGTACTTC
J: TRBJ2-7
D: -
size: many
V: TRBV5-1

CDR3: CASSPTRGGAYNEQFF
DNA: TGTGCCAGCAGCCCCACCCGCGGGGGGGCTTATAATGAGCAGTTCTTC
J: TRBJ2-1
D: TRBD2
size: many
V: TRBV3-1

CDR3: CASSLWENEQFF
DNA: TGTGCCAGCAGTTTATGGGAAAATGAGCAGTTCTTC
J: TRBJ2-1
D: -
size: many
V: TRBV12-3/TRBV12-4

CDR3: CASSQESQGSYGYTF
DNA: TGCGCCAGCAGCCAAGAATCCCAGGGTAGCTATGGCTACACCTTC
J: TRBJ1-2
D: -
size: many
V: TRBV4-1

CDR3: CSASREDRAPWEQFF
DNA: TGCAGTGCTAGTAGGGAGGACAGGGCCCCATGGGAGCAGTTCTTC
J: TRBJ2-1
D: TRBD1
size: -
V: TRBV20-1

CDR3: CASSNPYNEQFF
DNA: TGTGCCAGCAGTAACCCCTACAATGAGCAGTTCTTC
J: TRBJ2-1
D: -
size: many
V: TRBV6-2/TRBV6-3

CDR3: CAPGPGWEEKLFF
DNA: TGTGCCCCGGGGCCCGGATGGGAGGAAAAACTGTTTTTT
J: TRBJ1-4
D: -
size: many
V: TRBV10-3

CDR3: CASSVTSYEQYF
DNA: TGTGCCAGCAGTGTCACATCCTACGAGCAGTACTTC
J: TRBJ2-7
D: -
size: -
V: TRBV6-1

CDR3: CASSLTGFTDTQYF
DNA: TGTGCTAGCAGCTTAACAGGTTTCACAGATACGCAGTATTTT
J: TRBJ2-3
D: -
size: many
V: TRBV7-7

CDR3: CASSPRMDSNQPQHF
DNA: TGTGCCAGCAGCCCTAGAATGGACAGCAATCAGCCCCAGCATTTT
J: TRBJ1-5
D: -
size: many
V: TRBV7-6

CDR3: CASSLTGQAITEAFF
DNA: TGTGCCAGCAGCTTGACGGGACAGGCGATCACTGAAGCTTTCTTT
J: TRBJ1-1
D: TRBD1
size: many
V: TRBV5-6

CDR3: CSARDLQGWQNIQYF
DNA: TGCAGTGCTAGAGATCTGCAGGGTTGGCAAAACATTCAGTACTTC
J: TRBJ2-4
D: -
size: many
V: TRBV20-1

CDR3: CASSFMTVNTEAFF
DNA: TGTGCCAGCAGCTTTATGACGGTGAACACTGAAGCTTTCTTT
J: TRBJ1-1
D: -
size: many
V: TRBV5-5